This paragraph reports one TCR beta chain. V shed 2 bases, J shed 3 bases, and the junction held 7 bases outside the gene matches. Germline loops: CDR1 MDHEN, CDR2 SYDVKM. The CDR3 has 15 residues. Subsets obtained from CD4+ cells comprised CD45RA+ naive and CD45RA-negative memory cells. Repertoires were generated with immunoSEQ multiplex PCR, while TCRdb's copy carries only in-frame clones and drops some. The table has 2,500,000 or so clones, less than 95% seen once. This sample is part of a study of shared clonotypes between healthy human individuals. As for the study in general: Contributing individuals were two females and a few males aged 18 to 49.

V usage is TRBV28 and J usage is TRBJ2-7, with 7 bases aligning to TRBD2. The specimen sequenced was naive CD4+ T cells from PBMCs. Subset in this sample: CD45RA+ positively selected. This sequence was found in a man aged 18 to 29 in good health. Some clones in this sample may be carry-over from other donors' samples. CDR3 bases: TGTGCCAGCAGTTTAAGGCTAGCGGCAAACTACGAGCAGTACTTC. The encoded protein is CASSLRLAANYEQYF.